This TCR beta chain originates from a study of blood T cell repertoires in COVID-19. As for the study in general: The cDNA or gDNA used as material had been derived from T cells, B-cell-depleted T cells, or PBMCs.

Clones were read by immunoSEQ multiplex PCR, and TCRdb kept only the in-frame ones, dropping some. The top ten clones hold approximately 2.3% of a sample with about 150,000 clones, approximately 90% of them seen once. Germline V gene sequence: CDR1 LGHNA, CDR2 YNFKEQ. The CDR3 length is 17 residues. V was pared by 4 bases and J by 0 bases, with 9 bases of the junction left unmatched. The gene calls are TRBV4-2 and TRBJ2-7; TRBD1 agrees at 10 bases. The receptor was isolated from a woman in her seventies with acute or convalescent COVID-19. The sequenced sample consisted of peripheral blood. The CDR3 region has the DNA TGTGCCAGCAGCCCCCTGGACAGGGGGTCTCTCTCCTACGAGCAGTACTTC. Translated, it gives CASSPLDRGSLSYEQYF.